This TCR beta chain was observed in a study of cytomegalovirus exposure and HLA in healthy donors. Study summary: Membership in the Caucasian-associated ancestry cluster was found for around 85% of nearly 400 genotyped donors. Findings and limits, study-wide: A missense DCLRE1C variant was associated with V- and J-gene trimming of TCR beta chains in a later analysis, and an independent cohort replicated the association. Confirmation in vitro established that three CMV-associated chains were specific for CMV antigens. In an earlier analysis, in some 500 donors, most V segments appeared productive either ~90% or ~30% of the time.

Notes on this clone: Its target is unknown.

Unmatched junction bases numbered 8, after V lost 6 bases and J lost 4 bases. The CDR3 sequence is 14 residues long. Germline CDR1 and CDR2: MNHEY and SMNVEV (reference sequence). It was with 60 Vbeta and 13 Jbeta primers that the PCR ran. Some clones are missing from TCRdb's copy, which holds only in-frame ones; the method was immunoSEQ multiplex PCR. The sample lists approximately 76,000 clones, around 72% seen once, with 15% to 20% in the top ten. The specimen was PBMCs. The chain links TRBV27 to TRBJ1-2; 7 nucleotides match TRBD1. This sequence originates from a middle-aged woman in good health and CMV-seropositive. The CDR3 nucleotides are TGTGCCAGCAGGAAGACAGGGCAGGTCTATGGCTACACCTTC. It encodes CASRKTGQVYGYTF.